This T cell receptor (beta chain) was retrieved from a study of blood T cell repertoires in COVID-19. As for the study in general: PBMCs, B-cell-depleted T cells, or T cells provided the cDNA or gDNA that made up the material.

Losses at the gene ends were 6 bases for V and 3 bases for J; bases not matched to a gene: 10. CDR1 is MNHGY and CDR2 is SAAAGT in the germline V gene. The CDR3 consists of 15 residues. Authors' analysis steps: Amplified reference gene primers provided the basis for estimating nucleated cell counts. Libraries were prepared by immunoSEQ multiplex PCR; TCRdb keeps only in-frame clonotypes and omits some of them. That table gives V, J and clone size, and the DNA gave D and trimming. The table has about 250,000 clones, roughly 86% seen once; the top ten hold roughly 0.8%. Sequenced material: peripheral blood. The clonotype comes from a woman in her twenties or thirties with acute or convalescent COVID-19. The V gene is TRBV6-8, the J gene TRBJ2-7; 8 nucleotides match TRBD1. The CDR3 region has the DNA TGTGCCAGCAGGCCCCGGGACAGGTTATTCTACGAGCAGTACTTC. Amino acid sequence: CASRPRDRLFYEQYF.